The entry below describes one T cell receptor (beta chain). Here immunoSEQ multiplex PCR was the method, and the copy in TCRdb shows in-frame clones only, minus some. The sample lists 2 million or so clones; around 96% were seen once. V was cut by 6 bases and J by 5 bases, with 7 bases left in between. CDR3 size: 11 residues. Germline CDR1 MDHEN, CDR2 SYDVKM. Naive CD8 cells lacked CD45RO and underwent positive selection for CCR7, leaving out terminally differentiated effector memory CD45RA+ cells. The sample belongs to a study of shared clonotypes between healthy human individuals. Sequencing was done on a sample of naive CD8+ T cells sorted from blood. The origin of this receptor is a young man in good health. J is TRBJ2-5 and V is TRBV28; D is uncertain. The CDR3 DNA sequence: TGTGCCAGCAGCCGGGTGGAGACCCAGTACTTC. It codes for CASSRVETQYF. The full variable domain, completed using reference TRBV28 and TRBJ2-5, is DVKVTQSSRYLVKRTGEKVFLECVQDMDHENMFWYRQDPGLGLRLIYFSYDVKMKEKGDIPEGYSVSREKKERFSLILESASTNQTSMYLCASSRVETQYFGPGTRLLVL.